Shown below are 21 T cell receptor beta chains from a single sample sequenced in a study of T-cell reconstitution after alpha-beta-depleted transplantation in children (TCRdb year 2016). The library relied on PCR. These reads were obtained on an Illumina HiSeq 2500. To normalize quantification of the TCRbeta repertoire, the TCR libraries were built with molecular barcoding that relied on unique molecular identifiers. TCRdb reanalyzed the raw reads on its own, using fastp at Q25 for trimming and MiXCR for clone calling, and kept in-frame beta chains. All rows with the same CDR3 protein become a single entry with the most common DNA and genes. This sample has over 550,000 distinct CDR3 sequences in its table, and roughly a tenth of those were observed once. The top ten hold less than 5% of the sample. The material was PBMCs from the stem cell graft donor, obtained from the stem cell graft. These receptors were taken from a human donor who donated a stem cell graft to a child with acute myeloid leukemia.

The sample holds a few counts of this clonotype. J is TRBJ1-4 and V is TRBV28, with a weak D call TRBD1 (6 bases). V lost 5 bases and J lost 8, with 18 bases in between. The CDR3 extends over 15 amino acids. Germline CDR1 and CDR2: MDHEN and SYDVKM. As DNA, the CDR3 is TGTGCCAGCAGTCCCCCGGGGGCGGGACGGGAAAAACTGTTTTTT. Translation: CASSPPGAGREKLFF.

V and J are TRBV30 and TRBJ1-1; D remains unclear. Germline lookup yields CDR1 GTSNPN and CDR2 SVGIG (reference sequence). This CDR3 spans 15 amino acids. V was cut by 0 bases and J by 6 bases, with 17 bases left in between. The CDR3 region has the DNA TGTGCCTGGAGTGTACTGGGCGCTCGGGAGGCTGAAGCTTTCTTT. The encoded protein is CAWSVLGAREAEAFF.

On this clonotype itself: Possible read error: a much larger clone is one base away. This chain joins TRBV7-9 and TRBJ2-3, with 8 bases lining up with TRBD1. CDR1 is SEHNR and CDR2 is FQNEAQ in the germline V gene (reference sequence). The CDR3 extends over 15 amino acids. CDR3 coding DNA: TGTGGCAGCAGCTCGGGACAGGTTAGCACAGATACGCAGTATTTT. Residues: CGSSSGQVSTDTQYF.

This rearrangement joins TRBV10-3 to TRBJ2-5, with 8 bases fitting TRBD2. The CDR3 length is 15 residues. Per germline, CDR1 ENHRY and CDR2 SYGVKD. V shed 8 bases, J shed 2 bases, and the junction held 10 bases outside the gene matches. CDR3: CAIRPETSVQETQYF. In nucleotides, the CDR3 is TGTGCCATCCGGCCTGAGACTAGCGTGCAAGAGACCCAGTACTTC.

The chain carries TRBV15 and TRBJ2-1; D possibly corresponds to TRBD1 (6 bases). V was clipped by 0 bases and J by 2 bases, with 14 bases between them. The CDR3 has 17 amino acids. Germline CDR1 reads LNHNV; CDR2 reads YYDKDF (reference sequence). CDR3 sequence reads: CATSRDRGTPAYNEQFF. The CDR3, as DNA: TGTGCCACCAGCAGAGATCGAGGGACACCAGCCTACAATGAGCAGTTCTTC.

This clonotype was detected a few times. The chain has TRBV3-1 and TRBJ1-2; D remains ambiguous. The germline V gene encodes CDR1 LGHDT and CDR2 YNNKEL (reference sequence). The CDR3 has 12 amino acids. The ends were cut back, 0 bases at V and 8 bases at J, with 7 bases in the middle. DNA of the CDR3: TGTGCCAGCAGCCAAGATGAACGAGGCTACACCTTC. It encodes CASSQDERGYTF.

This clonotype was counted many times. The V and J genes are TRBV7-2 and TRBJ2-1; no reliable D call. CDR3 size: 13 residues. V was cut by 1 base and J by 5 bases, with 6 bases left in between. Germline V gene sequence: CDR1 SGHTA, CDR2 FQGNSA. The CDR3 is CASSLGWNNEQFF. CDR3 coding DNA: TGTGCCAGCAGCTTAGGTTGGAACAATGAGCAGTTCTTC. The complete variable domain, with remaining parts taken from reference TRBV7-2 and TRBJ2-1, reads GAGVSQSPSNKVTEKGKDVELRCDPISGHTALYWYRQSLGQGLEFLIYFQGNSAPDKSGLPSDRFSAERTGGSVSTLTIQRTQQEDSAVYLCASSLGWNNEQFFGPGTRLTVL.

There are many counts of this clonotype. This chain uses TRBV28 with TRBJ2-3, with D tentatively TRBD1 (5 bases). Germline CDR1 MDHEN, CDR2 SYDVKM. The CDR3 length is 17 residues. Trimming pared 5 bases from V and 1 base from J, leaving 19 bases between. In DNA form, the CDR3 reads TGTGCCAGCAGTCCCCTCCTGGTTAAGACAGGCACAGATACGCAGTATTTT. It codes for CASSPLLVKTGTDTQYF.

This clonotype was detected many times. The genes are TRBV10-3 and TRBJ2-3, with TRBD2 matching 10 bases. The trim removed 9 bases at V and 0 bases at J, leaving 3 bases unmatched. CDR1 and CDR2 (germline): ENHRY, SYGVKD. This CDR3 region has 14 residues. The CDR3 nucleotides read TGTGCCATTATGACTAGCGGGAGCACAGATACGCAGTATTTT. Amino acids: CAIMTSGSTDTQYF.

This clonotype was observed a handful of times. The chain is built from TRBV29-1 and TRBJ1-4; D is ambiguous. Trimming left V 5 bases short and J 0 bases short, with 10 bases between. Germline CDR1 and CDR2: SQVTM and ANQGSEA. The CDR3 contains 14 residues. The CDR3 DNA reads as TGCAGCGTTTGGTCCCTTGCAACTAATGAAAAACTGTTTTTT. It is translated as CSVWSLATNEKLFF.

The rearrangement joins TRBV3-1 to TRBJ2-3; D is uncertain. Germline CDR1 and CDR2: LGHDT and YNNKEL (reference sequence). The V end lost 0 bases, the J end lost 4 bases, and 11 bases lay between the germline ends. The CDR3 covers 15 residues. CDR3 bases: TGTGCCAGCAGCCAAGACGCATCGGTATCAGATACGCAGTATTTT. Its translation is CASSQDASVSDTQYF.

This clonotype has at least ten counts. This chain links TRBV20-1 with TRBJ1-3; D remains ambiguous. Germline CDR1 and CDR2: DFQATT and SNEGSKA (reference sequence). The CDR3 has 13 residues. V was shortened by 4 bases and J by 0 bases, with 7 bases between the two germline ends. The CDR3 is CSATSFSGNTIYF. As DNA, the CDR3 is TGCAGTGCTACCTCATTCTCTGGAAACACCATATATTTT.

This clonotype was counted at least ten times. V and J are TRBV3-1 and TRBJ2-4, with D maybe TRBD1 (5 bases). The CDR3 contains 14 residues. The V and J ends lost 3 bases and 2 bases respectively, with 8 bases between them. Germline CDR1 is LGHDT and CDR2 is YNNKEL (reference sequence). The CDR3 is CASSQRTTKNIQYF. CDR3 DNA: TGTGCCAGCAGCCAGAGGACAACCAAAAACATTCAGTACTTC.

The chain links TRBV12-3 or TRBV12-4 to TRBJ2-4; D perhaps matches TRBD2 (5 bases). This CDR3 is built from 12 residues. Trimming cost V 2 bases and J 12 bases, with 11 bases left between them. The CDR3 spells CASSLPRRNQYF. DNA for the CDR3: TGTGCCAGCAGTTTACCTAGGAGGAATCAGTACTTC.

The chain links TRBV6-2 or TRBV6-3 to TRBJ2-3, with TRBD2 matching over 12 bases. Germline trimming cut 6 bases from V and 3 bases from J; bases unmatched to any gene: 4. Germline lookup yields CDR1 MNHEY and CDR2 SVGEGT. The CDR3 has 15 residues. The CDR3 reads CASSNLAGGTDTQYF. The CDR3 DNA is TGTGCCAGCAGCAATCTAGCGGGAGGGACAGATACGCAGTATTTT.

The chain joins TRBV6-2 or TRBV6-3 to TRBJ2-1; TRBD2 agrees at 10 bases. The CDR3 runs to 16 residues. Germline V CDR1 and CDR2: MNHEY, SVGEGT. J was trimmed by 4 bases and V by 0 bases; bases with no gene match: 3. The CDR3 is CASSYSGLANYNEQFF. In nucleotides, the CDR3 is TGTGCCAGCAGTTACTCGGGACTAGCGAATTACAATGAGCAGTTCTTC.

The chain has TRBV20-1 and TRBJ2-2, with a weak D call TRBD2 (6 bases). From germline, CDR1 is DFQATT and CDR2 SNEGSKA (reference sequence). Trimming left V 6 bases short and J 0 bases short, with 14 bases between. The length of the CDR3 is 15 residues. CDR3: CSAYGAGTNTGELFF. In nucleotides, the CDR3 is TGCAGTGCCTATGGGGCGGGAACGAACACCGGGGAGCTGTTTTTT.

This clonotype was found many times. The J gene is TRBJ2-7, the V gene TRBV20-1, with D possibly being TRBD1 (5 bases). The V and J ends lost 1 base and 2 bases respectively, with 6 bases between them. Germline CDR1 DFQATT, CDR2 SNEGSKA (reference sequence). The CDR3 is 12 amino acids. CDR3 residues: CSARGGPYEQYF. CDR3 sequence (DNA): TGCAGTGCTAGAGGGGGCCCCTACGAGCAGTACTTC.

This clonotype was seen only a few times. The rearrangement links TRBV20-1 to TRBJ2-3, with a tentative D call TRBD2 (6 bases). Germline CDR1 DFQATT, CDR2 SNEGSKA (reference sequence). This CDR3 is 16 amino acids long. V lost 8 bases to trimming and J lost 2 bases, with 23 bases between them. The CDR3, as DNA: TGCAGTTCACTAGCAGGCCCACGTTTTAACACAGATACGCAGTATTTT. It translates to CSSLAGPRFNTDTQYF.

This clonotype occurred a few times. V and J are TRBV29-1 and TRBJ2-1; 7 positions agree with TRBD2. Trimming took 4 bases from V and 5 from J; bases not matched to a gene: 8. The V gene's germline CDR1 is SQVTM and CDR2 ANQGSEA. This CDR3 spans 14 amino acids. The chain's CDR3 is CSVAPRLADNEQFF. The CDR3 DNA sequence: TGCAGCGTTGCACCACGACTAGCCGACAATGAGCAGTTCTTC.

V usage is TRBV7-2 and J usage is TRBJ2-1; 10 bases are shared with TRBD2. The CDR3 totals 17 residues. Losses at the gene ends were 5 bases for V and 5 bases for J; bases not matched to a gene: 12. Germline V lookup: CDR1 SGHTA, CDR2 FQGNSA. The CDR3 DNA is TGTGCCAGCAGCCTAAGCGGGAGGGCCCTCAGCGACAATGAGCAGTTCTTC. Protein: CASSLSGRALSDNEQFF.